This T cell receptor beta chain was observed in a study of blood T cell repertoires in COVID-19 (dated by TCRdb to between 2020 and 2021). Study-level background: The collaborator samples originated in the United States, Italy and Spain and spanned the acute and convalescent phases of COVID-19. The prospective study material was composed of cDNA or gDNA derived from T cells, B-cell-depleted T cells, or PBMCs. Subjects who had been exposed to COVID-19, were actively infected with it, or had recovered from it provided the deeply sampled blood TCRbeta repertoires that made up the dataset. The repertoires were released in a freely available public database intended as a resource for research on the immune response to SARS-CoV-2. Samples came from the ongoing ImmuneRACE study (first 160 participants) plus 1,254 subjects from 6 global collaborators. Nearly every sample came with metadata listing a de-identified subject ID, COVID-19 status, age in years and sex. Where HLA class I and class II types were available, the types were taken from metadata supplied by the sample provider, not from assay-based typing.

TCRbeta CDR3 regions were amplified from genomic DNA by means of the immunoSEQ Assay, a bias-controlled multiplex PCR. Per the authors' processing: The number of nucleated cells in each sample was estimated from the amplification of reference gene primers within the assay. Sequence reads were collapsed and filtered to measure the absolute abundance of every unique TCRbeta CDR3 rearrangement. For each sample, productive Simpson clonality was calculated as the square root of Simpson's diversity index over productive rearrangements. This immuneACCESS table, as held by TCRdb, lists in-frame sequences with V and J called but not all clones. Of the missing ones, under half trace to an unresolved V gene in checked studies; the others have no known cause. The V and J calls and clone size are taken from that table; D and trimming were inferred from the DNA. The sample includes about 260,000 clones, with 80% to 90% observed a single time. The ten top clones hold about a tenth of the sample.

Summary of the overall study and its limitations: The quantity of clinical and demographic metadata differed by source and by participant and was supplied without curation.

In Seattle, one collaborating source enrolled patients while the infection was active and tracked those patients longitudinally over the course of disease. Whole blood was collected in K2EDTA tubes by collaborating institutions according to the institutions' own protocols. For TCRbeta analysis, collaborators shipped samples as frozen whole blood, isolated PBMCs, or DNA extracted from either of those sample types. Worth noting for this clone: It lacks a known antigen. No base qualities exist here, and no much larger clone lies one base off it.

Source material: peripheral blood. The sequence was collected from a woman in her seventies with COVID-19, enrolled during active disease.

The CDR3 sequence is CASKIGSTGELFF. The DNA sequence reads TGTGCCAGCAAGATAGGGAGCACCGGGGAGCTGTTTTTT. The chain employs TRBV3-1 (or the pseudogene TRBV3-2) and TRBJ2-2, with TRBD2 as a weak D call on 5 bases. The CDR3, cysteine through phenylalanine, is 13 amino acids long. Solely the CDR3 DNA is kept, with 39 bases framed from the first base. CDR1 and CDR2 are drawn from the germline V gene (reference sequence): LGHDT, YNNKEL. V gives up 7 bases and J gives up 4 bases, and the segment between their germline ends measures 10 bases.